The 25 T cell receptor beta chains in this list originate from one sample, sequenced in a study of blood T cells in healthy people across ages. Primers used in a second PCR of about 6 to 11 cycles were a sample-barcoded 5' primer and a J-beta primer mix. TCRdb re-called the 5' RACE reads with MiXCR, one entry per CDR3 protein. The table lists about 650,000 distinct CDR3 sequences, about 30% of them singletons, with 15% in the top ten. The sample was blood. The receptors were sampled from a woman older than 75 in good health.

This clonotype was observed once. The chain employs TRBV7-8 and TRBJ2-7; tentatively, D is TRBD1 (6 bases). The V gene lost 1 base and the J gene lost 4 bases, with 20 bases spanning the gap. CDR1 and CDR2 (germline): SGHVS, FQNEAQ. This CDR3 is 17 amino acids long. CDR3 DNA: TGTGCCAGCAGCTTAGTTATTCCGACCGTGGACAGTTACGAGCAGTACTTC. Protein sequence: CASSLVIPTVDSYEQYF.

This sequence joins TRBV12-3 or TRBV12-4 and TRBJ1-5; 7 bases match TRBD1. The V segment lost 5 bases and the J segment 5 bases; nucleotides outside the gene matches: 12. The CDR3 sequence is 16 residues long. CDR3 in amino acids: CASSPSGTVFYQPQHF. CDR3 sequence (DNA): TGTGCCAGCAGTCCGTCCGGGACAGTATTTTATCAGCCCCAGCATTTT.

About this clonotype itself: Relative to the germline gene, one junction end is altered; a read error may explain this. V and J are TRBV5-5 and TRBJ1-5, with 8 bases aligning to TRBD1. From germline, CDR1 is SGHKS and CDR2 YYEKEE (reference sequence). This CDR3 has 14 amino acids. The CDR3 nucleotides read TGTGTCAGCAGCGTAACAGGGGGGACTCAGCCCCAGCATTTT. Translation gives CVSSVTGGTQPQHF.

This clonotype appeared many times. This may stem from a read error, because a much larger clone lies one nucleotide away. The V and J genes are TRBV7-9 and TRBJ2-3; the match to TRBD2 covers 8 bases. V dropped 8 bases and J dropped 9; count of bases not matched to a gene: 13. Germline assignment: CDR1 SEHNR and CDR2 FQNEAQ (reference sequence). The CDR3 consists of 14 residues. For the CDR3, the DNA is TGTGCCAGCCGGTGCACTAGCGGCACAGTAACGCAGTATTTT. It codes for CASRCTSGTVTQYF.

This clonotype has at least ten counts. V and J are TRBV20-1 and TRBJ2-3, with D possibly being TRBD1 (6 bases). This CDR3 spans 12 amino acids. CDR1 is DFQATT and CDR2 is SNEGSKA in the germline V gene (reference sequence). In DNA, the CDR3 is TGCACCATCTTTGGGGGCCTGGATACGCAGTATTTT. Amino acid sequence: CTIFGGLDTQYF.

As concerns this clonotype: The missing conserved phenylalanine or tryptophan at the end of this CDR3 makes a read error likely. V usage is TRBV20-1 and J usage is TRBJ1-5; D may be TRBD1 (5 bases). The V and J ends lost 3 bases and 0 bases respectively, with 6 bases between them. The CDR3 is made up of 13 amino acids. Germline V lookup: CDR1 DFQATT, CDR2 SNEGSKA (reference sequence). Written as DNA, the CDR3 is TGCAGTGCTAGGGGGGGTAGCAATCAGCCCCAGCATTCT. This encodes CSARGGSNQPQHS.

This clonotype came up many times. The CDR3 DNA is TGTGCCATCAGTGAGAGCAGGGGCAAAGAGACCCAGTACTTC. It translates to CAISESRGKETQYF. This chain connects TRBV10-3 to TRBJ2-5; D is possibly TRBD1 (6 bases). The CDR3 is made up of 14 amino acids. In germline, CDR1 is ENHRY, CDR2 SYGVKD. V was pared by 2 bases and J by 3 bases, with 10 bases between.

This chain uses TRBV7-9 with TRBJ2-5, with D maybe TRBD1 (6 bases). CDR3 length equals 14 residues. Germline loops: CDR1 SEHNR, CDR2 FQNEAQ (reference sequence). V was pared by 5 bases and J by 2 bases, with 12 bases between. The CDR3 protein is CASSGGQYQETQYF. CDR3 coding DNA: TGTGCCAGCAGCGGCGGACAGTATCAAGAGACCCAGTACTTC. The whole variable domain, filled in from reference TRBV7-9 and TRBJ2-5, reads DTGVSQNPRHKITKRGQNVTFRCDPISEHNRLYWYRQTLGQGPEFLTYFQNEAQLEKSRLLSDRFSAERPKGSFSTLEIQRTEQGDSAMYLCASSGGQYQETQYFGPGTRLLVL.

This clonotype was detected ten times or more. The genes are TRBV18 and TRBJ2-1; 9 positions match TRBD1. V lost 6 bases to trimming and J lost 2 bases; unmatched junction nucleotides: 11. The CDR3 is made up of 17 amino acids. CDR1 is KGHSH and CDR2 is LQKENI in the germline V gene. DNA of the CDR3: TGTGCCAGCTCTTCCGGCCTAGGACAGGGGACCTACAATGAGCAGTTCTTC. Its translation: CASSSGLGQGTYNEQFF.

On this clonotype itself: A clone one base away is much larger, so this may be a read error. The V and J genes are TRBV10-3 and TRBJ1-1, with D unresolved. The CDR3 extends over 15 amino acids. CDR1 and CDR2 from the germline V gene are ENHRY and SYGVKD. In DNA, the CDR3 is TGTGCCATCAGTGACCTAACCCACGGGAACGCTGAAGCTTTCTTT. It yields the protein CAISDLTHGNAEAFF.

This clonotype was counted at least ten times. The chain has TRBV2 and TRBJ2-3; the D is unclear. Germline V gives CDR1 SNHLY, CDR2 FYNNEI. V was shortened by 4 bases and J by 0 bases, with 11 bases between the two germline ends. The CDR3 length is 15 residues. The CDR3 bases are TGTGCCAGCAGTGTAATCCGTCAAAGCACAGATACGCAGTATTTT. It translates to CASSVIRQSTDTQYF. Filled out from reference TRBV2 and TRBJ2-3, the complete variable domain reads EPEVTQTPSHQVTQMGQEVILRCVPISNHLYFYWYRQILGQKVEFLVSFYNNEISEKSEIFDDQFSVERPDGSNFTLKIRSTKLEDSAMYFCASSVIRQSTDTQYFGPGTRLTVL.

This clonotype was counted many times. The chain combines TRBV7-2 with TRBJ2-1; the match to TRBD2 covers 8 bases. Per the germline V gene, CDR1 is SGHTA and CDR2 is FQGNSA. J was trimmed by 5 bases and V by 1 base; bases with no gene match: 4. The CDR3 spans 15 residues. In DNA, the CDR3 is TGTGCCAGCAGCTTAGGCGGGGGGCCCAACAATGAGCAGTTCTTC. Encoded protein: CASSLGGGPNNEQFF.

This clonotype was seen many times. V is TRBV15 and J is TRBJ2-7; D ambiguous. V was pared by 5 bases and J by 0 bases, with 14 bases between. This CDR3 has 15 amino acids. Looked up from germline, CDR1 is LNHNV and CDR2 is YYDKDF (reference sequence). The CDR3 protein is CATSYGLPSSYEQYF. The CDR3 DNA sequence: TGTGCCACCAGCTATGGGCTCCCGAGCTCCTACGAGCAGTACTTC.

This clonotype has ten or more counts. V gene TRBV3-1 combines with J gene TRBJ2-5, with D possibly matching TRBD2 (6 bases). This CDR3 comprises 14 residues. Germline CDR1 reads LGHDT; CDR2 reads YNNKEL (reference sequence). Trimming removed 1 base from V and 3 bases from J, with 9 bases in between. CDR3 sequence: CASSQVGSKETQYF. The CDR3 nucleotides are TGTGCCAGCAGCCAAGTCGGGAGTAAAGAGACCCAGTACTTC.

The DNA for the CDR3 is TGCGCCAGCAGCTTGGGGTCGGGAAGGTACGAGCAGTACTTC. This encodes CASSLGSGRYEQYF. J is TRBJ2-7 and V is TRBV5-1; TRBD2 is a possible D gene (5 bases). This CDR3 region has 14 residues. Germline V lookup: CDR1 SGHRS, CDR2 YFSETQ. V lost 0 bases, J lost 4 bases, and 11 bases lay in between.

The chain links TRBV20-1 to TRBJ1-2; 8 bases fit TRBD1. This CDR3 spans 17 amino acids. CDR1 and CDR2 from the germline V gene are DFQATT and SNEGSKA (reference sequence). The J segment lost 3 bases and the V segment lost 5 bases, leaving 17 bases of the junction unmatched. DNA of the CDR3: TGCAGTGCTCGACCGGGAATTGGGACAGGCCGACACTATGGCTACACCTTC. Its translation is CSARPGIGTGRHYGYTF.

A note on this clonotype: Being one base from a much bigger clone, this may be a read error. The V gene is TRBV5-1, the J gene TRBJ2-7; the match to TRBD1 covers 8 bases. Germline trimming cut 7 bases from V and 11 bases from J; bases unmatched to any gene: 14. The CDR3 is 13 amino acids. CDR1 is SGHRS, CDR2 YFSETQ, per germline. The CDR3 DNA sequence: TGCGCCAGCGGCCCGTTCCGACAGGGGTGGGAGTACTTC. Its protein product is CASGPFRQGWEYF.

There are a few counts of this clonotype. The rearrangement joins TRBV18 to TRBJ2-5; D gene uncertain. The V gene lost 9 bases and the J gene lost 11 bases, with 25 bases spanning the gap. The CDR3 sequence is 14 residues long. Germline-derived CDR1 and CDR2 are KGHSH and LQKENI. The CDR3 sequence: CASFRTPVRHEQYF. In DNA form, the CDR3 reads TGTGCCAGTTTCCGGACCCCGGTCCGGCATGAGCAGTACTTC.

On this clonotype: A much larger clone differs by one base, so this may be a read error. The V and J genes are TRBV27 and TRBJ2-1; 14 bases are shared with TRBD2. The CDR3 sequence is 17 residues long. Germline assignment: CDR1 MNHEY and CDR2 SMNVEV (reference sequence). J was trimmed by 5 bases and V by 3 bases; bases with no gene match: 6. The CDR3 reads CASSFGGLAGGHNEQFF. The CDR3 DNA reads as TGTGCCAGCAGTTTCGGCGGACTAGCGGGGGGCCACAATGAGCAGTTCTTC.

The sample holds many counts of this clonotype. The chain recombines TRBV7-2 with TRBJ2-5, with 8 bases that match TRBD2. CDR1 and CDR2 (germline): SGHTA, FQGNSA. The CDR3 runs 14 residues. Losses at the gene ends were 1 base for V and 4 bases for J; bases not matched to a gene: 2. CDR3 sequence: CASSLGRGAETQYF. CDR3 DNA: TGTGCCAGCAGCTTAGGGCGGGGGGCAGAGACCCAGTACTTC.

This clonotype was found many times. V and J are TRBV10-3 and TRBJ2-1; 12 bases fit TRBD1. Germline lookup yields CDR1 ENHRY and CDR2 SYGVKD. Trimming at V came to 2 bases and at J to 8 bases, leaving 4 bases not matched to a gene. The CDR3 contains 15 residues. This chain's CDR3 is CAISEGTGGGDEQFF. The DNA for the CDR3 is TGTGCCATCAGTGAGGGGACAGGGGGCGGGGATGAGCAGTTCTTC.

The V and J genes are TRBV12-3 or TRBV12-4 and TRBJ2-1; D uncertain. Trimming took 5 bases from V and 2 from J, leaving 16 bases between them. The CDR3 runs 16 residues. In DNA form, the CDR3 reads TGTGCCAGCAGTCCGGGCCCCAGCGAGGCCTACAATGAGCAGTTCTTC. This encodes CASSPGPSEAYNEQFF.

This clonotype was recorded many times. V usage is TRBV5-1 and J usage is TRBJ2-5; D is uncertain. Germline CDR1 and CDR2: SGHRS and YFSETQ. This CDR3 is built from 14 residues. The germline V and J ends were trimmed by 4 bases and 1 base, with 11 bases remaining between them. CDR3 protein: CASSLTSTQETQYF. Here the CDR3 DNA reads TGCGCCAGCAGCCTTACTTCTACCCAAGAGACCCAGTACTTC.

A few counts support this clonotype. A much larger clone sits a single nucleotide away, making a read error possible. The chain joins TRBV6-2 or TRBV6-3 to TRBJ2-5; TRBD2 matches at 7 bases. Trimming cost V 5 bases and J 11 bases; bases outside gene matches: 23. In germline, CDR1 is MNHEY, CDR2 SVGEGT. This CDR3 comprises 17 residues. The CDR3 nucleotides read TGTGCCAGCAGTGCCGGAGGACTAGTTTTATCCTCCAATGAGCAGTACTTC. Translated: CASSAGGLVLSSNEQYF.

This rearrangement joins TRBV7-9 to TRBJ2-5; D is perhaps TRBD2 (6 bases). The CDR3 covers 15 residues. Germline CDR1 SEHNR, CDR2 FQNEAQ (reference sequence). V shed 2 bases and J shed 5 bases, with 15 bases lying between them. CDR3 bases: TGTGCCAGCAGCTTAACGCGACTAGATCTGGAGACCCAGTACTTC. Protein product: CASSLTRLDLETQYF.